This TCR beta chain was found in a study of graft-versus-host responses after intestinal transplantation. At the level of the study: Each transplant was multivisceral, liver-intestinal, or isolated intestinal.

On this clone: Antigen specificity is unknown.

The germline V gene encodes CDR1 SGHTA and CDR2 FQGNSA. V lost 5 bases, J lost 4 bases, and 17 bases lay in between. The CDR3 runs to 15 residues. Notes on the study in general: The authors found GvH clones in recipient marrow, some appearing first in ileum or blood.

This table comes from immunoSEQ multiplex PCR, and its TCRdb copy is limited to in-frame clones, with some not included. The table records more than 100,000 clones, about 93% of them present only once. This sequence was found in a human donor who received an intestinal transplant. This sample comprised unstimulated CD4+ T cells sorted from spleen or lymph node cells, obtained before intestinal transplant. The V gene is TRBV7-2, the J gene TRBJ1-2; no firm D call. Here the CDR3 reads CASSPRPSQPYGYTF. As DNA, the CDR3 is TGTGCCAGCAGCCCCCGGCCCTCCCAGCCCTATGGCTACACCTTC. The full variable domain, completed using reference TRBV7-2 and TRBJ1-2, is GAGVSQSPSNKVTEKGKDVELRCDPISGHTALYWYRQSLGQGLEFLIYFQGNSAPDKSGLPSDRFSAERTGGSVSTLTIQRTQQEDSAVYLCASSPRPSQPYGYTFGSGTRLTVV.